These 9 T cell receptor beta chains were all obtained from the same sample, sequenced in a study of human T cells and chemical hapten exposure. TCRdb redid the calling of the RACE reads with MiXCR, one entry per CDR3 protein. The sample includes about 350,000 distinct CDR3 sequences, roughly 6% of them seen just once. Time point of the sample: patch test 2, 6 weeks after DPC sensitization. As for treatment: therapeutic diphenylcyclopropenone sensitization with weekly scalp DPC. Sequencing used whole blood, obtained in connection with sensitization to the hapten diphenylcyclopropenone (DPC). Receptors originate from a woman between 18 and 30 years old with alopecia areata. Some clones in this sample may be carry-over from other donors' samples.

This chain uses TRBV20-1 with TRBJ2-7, with D possibly TRBD1 on 6 matching bases. CDR1 is DFQATT and CDR2 is SNEGSKA in the germline V gene (reference sequence). CDR3 length equals 14 residues. V dropped 1 base and J dropped 4 bases, with 14 bases sitting between them. CDR3 region: CSARVGRGVYEQYF. The DNA for the CDR3 is TGCAGTGCTAGAGTCGGCAGGGGAGTGTACGAGCAGTACTTC.

In this sample, this clonotype turned up a few times. In nucleotides, the CDR3 is TGCAGTGCTAGAGATTTTGGACAGGGGGCGCATACGCAGTATTTT. Translating it yields CSARDFGQGAHTQYF. The chain recombines TRBV20-1 with TRBJ2-3; 11 bases are a match to TRBD1. This CDR3 is 15 amino acids long. Germline V CDR1 and CDR2: DFQATT, SNEGSKA (reference sequence). Losses at the gene ends were 0 bases for V and 7 bases for J; bases not matched to a gene: 6.

This clonotype was seen a handful of times. The chain employs TRBV6-1 and TRBJ2-1; 7 bases agree with TRBD2. The CDR3 contains 13 residues. Germline V CDR1 and CDR2: MNHNS, SASEGT. J gave up 8 bases and V 7 bases, and 8 bases lay outside the gene matches. As DNA, the CDR3 is TGTGCCAGCAAGTACGGGACTAACTATGAGCAGTTCTTC. Its protein product is CASKYGTNYEQFF.

In this sample, this clonotype turned up many times. The J gene is TRBJ1-2, the V gene TRBV7-9; D possibly corresponds to TRBD1 (5 bases). The V gene lost 5 bases and the J gene lost 2 bases, with 12 bases spanning the gap. CDR1 is SEHNR, CDR2 FQNEAQ, per germline (reference sequence). CDR3 length: 14 residues. In DNA, the CDR3 is TGTGCCAGCAGCCCCTTTGGGGGAAACTATGGCTACACCTTC. Protein sequence: CASSPFGGNYGYTF.

This clonotype occurred many times. The chain couples TRBV6-5 to TRBJ1-4; 7 bases fit TRBD1. Germline lookup yields CDR1 MNHEY and CDR2 SVGAGI. V was clipped by 5 bases and J by 6 bases; unmatched bases: 6. The CDR3 covers 14 residues. For the CDR3, the DNA is TGTGCCAGCAGTAACGCAGGGGGGCATGAAAAACTGTTTTTT. Its protein product is CASSNAGGHEKLFF.

This clonotype has only a few counts. The chain uses TRBV4-3 and TRBJ2-3; 8 nucleotides match TRBD2. The germline CDR1 and CDR2 sequences are LGHNA and YSLEER. Trimming at V came to 2 bases and at J to 4 bases, leaving 2 bases not matched to a gene. The CDR3 spans 14 residues. The CDR3 DNA reads TGCGCCAGCAGCCAATGGCGGGGGGCAGATACGCAGTATTTT. It translates to CASSQWRGADTQYF.

This clonotype turned up a few times. The CDR3 DNA sequence: TGTGCCAGCAGCTCTCGGACAGCCCTGCGCCGCACCGGGGAGCTGTTTTTT. It is translated as CASSSRTALRRTGELFF. V and J are TRBV7-9 and TRBJ2-2; D may be TRBD1 (6 bases). Germline CDR1 and CDR2: SEHNR and FQNEAQ (reference sequence). There are 17 residues in the CDR3. The V and J ends lost 4 bases and 4 bases respectively, with 19 bases between them.

The genes are TRBV28 and TRBJ2-3; D is perhaps TRBD2 (6 bases). Trimming pared 6 bases from V and 7 bases from J, leaving 20 bases between. CDR1 and CDR2 (germline): MDHEN, SYDVKM. CDR3 length: 15 amino acids. CDR3 in DNA: TGTGCCAGCAGCCCGTGGGGGGAAGGGGTGTATACGCAGTATTTT. Translating it yields CASSPWGEGVYTQYF.

The chain combines TRBV3-1 with TRBJ2-1; D call uncertain. V lost 3 bases and J 4 bases, leaving 22 bases between the germline ends. This CDR3 region has 18 residues. Germline V gives CDR1 LGHDT, CDR2 YNNKEL (reference sequence). The CDR3, as DNA: TGTGCCAGCAGCCAGCCCCTAACGCGGCCCTCTCGGTACAATGAGCAGTTCTTC. Its translation is CASSQPLTRPSRYNEQFF.